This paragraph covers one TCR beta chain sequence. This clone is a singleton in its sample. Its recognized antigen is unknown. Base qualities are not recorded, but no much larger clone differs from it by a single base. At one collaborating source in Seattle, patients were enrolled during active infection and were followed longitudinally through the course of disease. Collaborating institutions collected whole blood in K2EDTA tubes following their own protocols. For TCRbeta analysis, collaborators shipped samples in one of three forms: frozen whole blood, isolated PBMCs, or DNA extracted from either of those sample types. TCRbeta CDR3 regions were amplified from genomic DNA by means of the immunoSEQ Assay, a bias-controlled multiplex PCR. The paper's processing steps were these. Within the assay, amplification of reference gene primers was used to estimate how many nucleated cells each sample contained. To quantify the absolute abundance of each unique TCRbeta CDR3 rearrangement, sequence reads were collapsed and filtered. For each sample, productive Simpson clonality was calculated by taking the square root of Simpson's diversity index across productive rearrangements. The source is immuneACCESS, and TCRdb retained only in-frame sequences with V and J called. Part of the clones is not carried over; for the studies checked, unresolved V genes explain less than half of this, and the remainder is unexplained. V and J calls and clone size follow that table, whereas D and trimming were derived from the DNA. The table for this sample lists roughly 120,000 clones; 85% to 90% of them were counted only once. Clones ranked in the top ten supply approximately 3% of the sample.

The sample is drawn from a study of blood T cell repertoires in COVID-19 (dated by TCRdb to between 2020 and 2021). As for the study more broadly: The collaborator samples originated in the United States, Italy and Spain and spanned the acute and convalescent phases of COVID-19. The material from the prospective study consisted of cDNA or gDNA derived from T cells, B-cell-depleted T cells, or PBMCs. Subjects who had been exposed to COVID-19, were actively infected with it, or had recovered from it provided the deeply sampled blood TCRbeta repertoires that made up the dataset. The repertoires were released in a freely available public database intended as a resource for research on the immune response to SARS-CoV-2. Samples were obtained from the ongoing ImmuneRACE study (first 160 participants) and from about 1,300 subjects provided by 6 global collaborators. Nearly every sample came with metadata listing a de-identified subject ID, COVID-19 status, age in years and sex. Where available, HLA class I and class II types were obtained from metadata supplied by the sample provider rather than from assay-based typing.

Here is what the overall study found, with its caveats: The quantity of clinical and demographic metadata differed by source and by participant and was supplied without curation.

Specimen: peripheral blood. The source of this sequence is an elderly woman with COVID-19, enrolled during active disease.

At the DNA level, the sequence is TGTGCCAGCAGTGACCGCCAAACAGCAATCGAAGCTTTCTTT. Translated, this gives CASSDRQTAIEAFF. The chain is encoded by TRBV6-1 joined to TRBJ1-1; there is no confident call for the D gene. The V and J ends are trimmed by 3 bases and 8 bases, leaving 16 bases between them. The germline V gene specifies MNHNS as CDR1 and SASEGT as CDR2. There are 14 amino acids in the CDR3, from cysteine to phenylalanine inclusive. Only the CDR3 portion is preserved as DNA: 42 bases, with reading frame beginning at the first base.